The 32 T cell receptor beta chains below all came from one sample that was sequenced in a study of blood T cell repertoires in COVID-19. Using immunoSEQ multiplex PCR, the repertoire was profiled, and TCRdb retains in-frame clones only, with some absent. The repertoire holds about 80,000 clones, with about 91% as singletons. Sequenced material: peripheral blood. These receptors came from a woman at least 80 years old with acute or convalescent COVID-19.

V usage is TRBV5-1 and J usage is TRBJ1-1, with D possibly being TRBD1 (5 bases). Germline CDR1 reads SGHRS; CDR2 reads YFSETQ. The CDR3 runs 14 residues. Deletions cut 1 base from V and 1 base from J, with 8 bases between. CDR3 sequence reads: CASSLQGGNTEAFF. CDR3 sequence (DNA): TGCGCCAGCAGCTTGCAGGGAGGGAACACTGAAGCTTTCTTT.

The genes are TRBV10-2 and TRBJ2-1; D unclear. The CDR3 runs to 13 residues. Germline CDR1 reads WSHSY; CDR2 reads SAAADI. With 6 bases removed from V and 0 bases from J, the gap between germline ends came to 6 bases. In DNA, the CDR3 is TGCGCCAGCAGGAGCTTCTCCTACAATGAGCAGTTCTTC. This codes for CASRSFSYNEQFF.

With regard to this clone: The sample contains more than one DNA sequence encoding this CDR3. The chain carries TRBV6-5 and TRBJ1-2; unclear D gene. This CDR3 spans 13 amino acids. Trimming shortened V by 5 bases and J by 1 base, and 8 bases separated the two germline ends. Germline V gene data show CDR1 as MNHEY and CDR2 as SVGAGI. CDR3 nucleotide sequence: TGTGCCAGCAGTCCCGAGGGTAACTATGGCTACACCTTC. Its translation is CASSPEGNYGYTF.

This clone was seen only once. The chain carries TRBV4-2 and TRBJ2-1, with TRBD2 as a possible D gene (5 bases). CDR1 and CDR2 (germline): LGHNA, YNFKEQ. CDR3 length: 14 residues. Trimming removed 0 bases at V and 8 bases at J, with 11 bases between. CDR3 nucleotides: TGTGCCAGCAGCCAAGAGCCGGGGTTCGATGAGCAGTTCTTC. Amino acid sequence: CASSQEPGFDEQFF.

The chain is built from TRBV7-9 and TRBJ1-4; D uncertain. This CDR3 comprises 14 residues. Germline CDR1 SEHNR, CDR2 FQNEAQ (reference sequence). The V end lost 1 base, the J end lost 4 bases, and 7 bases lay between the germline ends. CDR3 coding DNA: TGTGCCAGCAGCTTAGGGCAGAATAATGAAAAACTGTTTTTT. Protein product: CASSLGQNNEKLFF.

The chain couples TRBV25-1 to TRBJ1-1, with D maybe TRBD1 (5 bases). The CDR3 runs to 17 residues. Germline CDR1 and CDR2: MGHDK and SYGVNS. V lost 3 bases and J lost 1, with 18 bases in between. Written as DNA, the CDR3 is TGTGCCAGCAGTGACGAAGCGACAGATATTCGGAACACTGAAGCTTTCTTT. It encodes CASSDEATDIRNTEAFF.

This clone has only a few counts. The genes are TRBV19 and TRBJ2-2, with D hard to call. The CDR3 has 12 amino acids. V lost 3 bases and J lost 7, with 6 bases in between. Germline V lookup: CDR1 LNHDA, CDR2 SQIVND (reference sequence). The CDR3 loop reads CASSISGGELFF. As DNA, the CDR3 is TGTGCCAGTAGTATTTCCGGCGGGGAGCTGTTTTTT.

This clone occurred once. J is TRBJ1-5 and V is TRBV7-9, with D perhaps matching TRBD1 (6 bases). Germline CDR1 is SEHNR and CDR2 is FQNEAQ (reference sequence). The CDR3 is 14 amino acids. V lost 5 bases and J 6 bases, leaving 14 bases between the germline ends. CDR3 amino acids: CASSNNRDSQPQHF. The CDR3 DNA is TGTGCCAGCAGCAATAACAGGGATAGTCAGCCCCAGCATTTT.

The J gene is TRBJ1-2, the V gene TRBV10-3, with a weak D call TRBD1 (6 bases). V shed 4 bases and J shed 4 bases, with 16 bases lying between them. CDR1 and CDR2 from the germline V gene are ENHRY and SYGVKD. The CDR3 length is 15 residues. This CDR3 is CAISGDQGLRYGYTF. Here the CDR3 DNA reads TGTGCCATCAGTGGAGATCAGGGGTTGCGCTATGGCTACACCTTC.

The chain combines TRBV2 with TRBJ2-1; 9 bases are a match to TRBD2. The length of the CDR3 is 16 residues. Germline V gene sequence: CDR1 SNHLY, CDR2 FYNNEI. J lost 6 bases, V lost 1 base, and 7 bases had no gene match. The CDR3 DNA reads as TGTGCCAGCAGTGAAGGTCTGGCGGGGGGGCTCAATGAGCAGTTCTTC. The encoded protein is CASSEGLAGGLNEQFF.

Here the CDR3 DNA reads TGCAGTGCTAGAATAGCTGAAGCTTTCTTT. This sequence encodes CSARIAEAFF. This chain links TRBV20-1 with TRBJ1-1; D gene uncertain. This CDR3 is built from 10 residues. V was shortened by 2 bases and J by 6 bases, with 4 bases between the two germline ends. CDR1 DFQATT and CDR2 SNEGSKA come from the germline V gene (reference sequence).

DNA for the CDR3: TGTGCCTCTAAACCCGGACAGGGGAGGAACACTGAAGCTTTCTTT. Translated: CASKPGQGRNTEAFF. The rearrangement uses TRBV19 and TRBJ1-1; 9 bases map to TRBD1. The V segment lost 11 bases and the J segment 1 base; nucleotides outside the gene matches: 11. Germline CDR1 and CDR2: LNHDA and SQIVND (reference sequence). The CDR3 runs to 15 residues.

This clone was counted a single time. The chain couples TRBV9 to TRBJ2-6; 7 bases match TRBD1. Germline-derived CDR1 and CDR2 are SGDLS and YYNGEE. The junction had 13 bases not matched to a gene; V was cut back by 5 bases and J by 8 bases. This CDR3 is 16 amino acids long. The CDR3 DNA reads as TGTGCCAGCAGTTCCCAGACAGGGAGTGGTTCCAACGTCCTGACTTTC. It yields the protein CASSSQTGSGSNVLTF.

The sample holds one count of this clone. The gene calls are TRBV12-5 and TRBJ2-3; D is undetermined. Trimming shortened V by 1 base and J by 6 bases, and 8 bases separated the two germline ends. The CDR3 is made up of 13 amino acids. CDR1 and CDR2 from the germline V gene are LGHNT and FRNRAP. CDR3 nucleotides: TGTGCTAGTGGTTTGGGGCCGTCTGATACGCAGTATTTT. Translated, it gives CASGLGPSDTQYF.

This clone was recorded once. CDR3 loop: CASSYKRGGLDTGELFF. As DNA, the CDR3 is TGTGCCAGCAGTTACAAGCGGGGGGGCCTGGACACCGGGGAGCTGTTTTTT. The gene calls are TRBV6-2 or TRBV6-3 and TRBJ2-2, with 10 nucleotides matching TRBD2. The CDR3 is made up of 17 amino acids. Looked up from germline, CDR1 is MNHEY and CDR2 is SVGEGT. V gave up 2 bases and J gave up 3 bases; unmatched junction bases: 6.

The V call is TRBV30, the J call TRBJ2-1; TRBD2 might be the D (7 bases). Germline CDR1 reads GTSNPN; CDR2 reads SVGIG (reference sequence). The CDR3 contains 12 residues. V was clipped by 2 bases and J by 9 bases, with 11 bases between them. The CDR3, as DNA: TGTGCCTGGAGTAAGGGGGAGGGTGAGCAGTTCTTC. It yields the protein CAWSKGEGEQFF.

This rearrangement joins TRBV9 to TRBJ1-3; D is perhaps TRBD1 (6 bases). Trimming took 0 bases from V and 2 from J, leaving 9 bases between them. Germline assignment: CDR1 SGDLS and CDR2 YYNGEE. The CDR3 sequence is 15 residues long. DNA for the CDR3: TGTGCCAGCAGCGTAGCAGGGGTAACTGGAAACACCATATATTTT. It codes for CASSVAGVTGNTIYF.

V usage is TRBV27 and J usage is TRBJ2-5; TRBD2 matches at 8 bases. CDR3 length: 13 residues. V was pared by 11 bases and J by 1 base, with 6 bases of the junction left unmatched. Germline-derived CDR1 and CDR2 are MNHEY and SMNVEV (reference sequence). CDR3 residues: CAPTRGGQETQYF. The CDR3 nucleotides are TGTGCCCCCACCCGGGGGGGCCAAGAGACCCAGTACTTC.

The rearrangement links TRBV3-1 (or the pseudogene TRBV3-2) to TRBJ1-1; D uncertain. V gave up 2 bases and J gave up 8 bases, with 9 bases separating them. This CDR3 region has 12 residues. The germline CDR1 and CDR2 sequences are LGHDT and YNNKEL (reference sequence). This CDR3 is CASSQSVREAFF. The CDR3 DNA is TGTGCCAGCAGCCAATCGGTGAGGGAAGCTTTCTTT.

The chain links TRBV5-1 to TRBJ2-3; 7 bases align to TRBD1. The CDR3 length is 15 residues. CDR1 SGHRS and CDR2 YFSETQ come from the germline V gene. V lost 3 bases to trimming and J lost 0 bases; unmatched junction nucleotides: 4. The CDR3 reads CASSSAGGSTDTQYF. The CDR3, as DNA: TGCGCCAGCAGCTCGGCAGGGGGTAGCACAGATACGCAGTATTTT. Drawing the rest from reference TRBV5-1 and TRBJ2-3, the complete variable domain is KAGVTQTPRYLIKTRGQQVTLSCSPISGHRSVSWYQQTPGQGLQFLFEYFSETQRNKGNFPGRFSGRQFSNSRSEMNVSTLELGDSALYLCASSSAGGSTDTQYFGPGTRLTVL.

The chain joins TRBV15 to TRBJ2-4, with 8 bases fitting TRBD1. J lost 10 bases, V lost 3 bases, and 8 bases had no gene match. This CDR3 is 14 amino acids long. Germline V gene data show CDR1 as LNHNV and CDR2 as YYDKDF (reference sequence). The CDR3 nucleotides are TGTGCCACCAGCAGGAAGGGACAGGATGGGATTCAGTACTTC. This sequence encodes CATSRKGQDGIQYF.

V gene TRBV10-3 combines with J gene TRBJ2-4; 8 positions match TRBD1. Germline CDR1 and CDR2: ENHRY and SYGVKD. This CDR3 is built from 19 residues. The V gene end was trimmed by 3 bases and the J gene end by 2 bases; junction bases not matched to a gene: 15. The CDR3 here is CAISDGLGQGAGSKNIQYF. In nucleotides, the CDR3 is TGTGCCATCAGTGATGGGTTAGGGCAGGGGGCTGGGTCCAAAAACATTCAGTACTTC.

CDR3 loop: CASSKGGQNYEQYF. The CDR3 coding sequence is TGTGCCAGCAGCAAGGGGGGACAGAACTACGAGCAGTACTTC. The chain joins TRBV5-8 to TRBJ2-7, with D perhaps matching TRBD1 (7 bases). The CDR3 is 14 amino acids. Trimming stripped 4 bases from V and 3 bases from J, with 14 bases between. Germline lookup yields CDR1 SGHTS and CDR2 YDEGEE.

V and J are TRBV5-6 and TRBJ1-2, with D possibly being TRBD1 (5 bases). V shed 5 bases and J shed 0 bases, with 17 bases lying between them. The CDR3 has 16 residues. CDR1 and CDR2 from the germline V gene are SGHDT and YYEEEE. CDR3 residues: CASRSVGGDANYGYTF. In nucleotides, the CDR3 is TGTGCCAGCAGAAGCGTTGGGGGGGATGCTAACTATGGCTACACCTTC.

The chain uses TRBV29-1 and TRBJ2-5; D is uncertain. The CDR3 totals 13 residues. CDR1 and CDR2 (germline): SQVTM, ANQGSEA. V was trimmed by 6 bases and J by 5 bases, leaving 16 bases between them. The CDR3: CSVRPSRKETQYF. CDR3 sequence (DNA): TGCAGCGTCAGACCCTCGAGGAAGGAGACCCAGTACTTC.

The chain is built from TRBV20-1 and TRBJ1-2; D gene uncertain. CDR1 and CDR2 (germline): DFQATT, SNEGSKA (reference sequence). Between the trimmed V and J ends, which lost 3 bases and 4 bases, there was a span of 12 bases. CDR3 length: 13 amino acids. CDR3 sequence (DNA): TGCAGTGCTAGTCCAATTTCGGGCTATGGCTACACCTTC. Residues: CSASPISGYGYTF.

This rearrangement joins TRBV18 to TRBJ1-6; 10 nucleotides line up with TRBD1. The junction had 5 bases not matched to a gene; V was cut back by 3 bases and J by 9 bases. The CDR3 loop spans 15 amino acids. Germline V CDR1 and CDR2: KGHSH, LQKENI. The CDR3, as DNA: TGTGCCAGCTCACCTTTAGGGACAGGGGCTTCACCCCTCCACTTT. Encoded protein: CASSPLGTGASPLHF.

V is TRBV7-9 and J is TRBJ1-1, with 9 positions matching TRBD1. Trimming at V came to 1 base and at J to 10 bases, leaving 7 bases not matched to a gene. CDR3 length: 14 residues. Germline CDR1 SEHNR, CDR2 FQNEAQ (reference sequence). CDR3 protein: CASSLGTGDWGAFF. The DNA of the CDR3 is TGTGCCAGCAGCTTAGGGACAGGGGATTGGGGAGCTTTCTTT.

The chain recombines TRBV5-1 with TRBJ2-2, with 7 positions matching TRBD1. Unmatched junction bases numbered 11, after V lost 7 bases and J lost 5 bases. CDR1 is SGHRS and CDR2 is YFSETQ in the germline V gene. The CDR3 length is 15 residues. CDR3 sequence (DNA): TGCGCCAGCTCAGAAAACAGGGGAGAAACCGGGGAGCTGTTTTTT. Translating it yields CASSENRGETGELFF.

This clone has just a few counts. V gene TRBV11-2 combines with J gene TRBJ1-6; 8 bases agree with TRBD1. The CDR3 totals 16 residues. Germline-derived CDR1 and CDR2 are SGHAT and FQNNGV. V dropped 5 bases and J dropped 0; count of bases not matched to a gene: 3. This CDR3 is CASSRDRFSYNSPLHF. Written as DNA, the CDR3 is TGTGCCAGCAGCCGGGACAGGTTCTCCTATAATTCACCCCTCCACTTT.

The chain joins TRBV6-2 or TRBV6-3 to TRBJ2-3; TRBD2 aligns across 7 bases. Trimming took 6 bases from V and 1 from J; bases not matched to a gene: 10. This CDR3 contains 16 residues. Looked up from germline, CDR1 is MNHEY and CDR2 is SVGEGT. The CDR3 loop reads CASSPGGGTRTDTQYF. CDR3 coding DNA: TGTGCCAGCAGCCCGGGCGGGGGAACTCGCACAGATACGCAGTATTTT.

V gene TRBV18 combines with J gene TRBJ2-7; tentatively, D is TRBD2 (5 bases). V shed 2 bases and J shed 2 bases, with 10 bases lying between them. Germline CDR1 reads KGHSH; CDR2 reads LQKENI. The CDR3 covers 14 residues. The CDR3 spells CASSPGRGAYEQYF. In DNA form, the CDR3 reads TGTGCCAGCTCACCAGGCCGGGGAGCCTACGAGCAGTACTTC.